This TCR beta chain was sequenced for a study of graft-versus-host responses after intestinal transplantation. As for the study in general: Each transplant was multivisceral, liver-intestinal, or isolated intestinal.

Repertoires were generated with immunoSEQ multiplex PCR, while TCRdb's copy carries only in-frame clones and drops some. The sample contains approximately 28,000 clones, nearly 90% of which appear only once. Whole-study findings and limits: The authors found GvH clones in recipient marrow, some appearing first in ileum or blood. GvH clone levels peaked in circulation, and this peak was associated with early post-transplant HvG declines. Allograft graft-versus-host to host-versus-graft clonal ratios ran high in patients with graft-donor T cell macrochimerism.

With 3 bases removed from V and 0 bases from J, the gap between germline ends came to 6 bases. The germline gives CDR1 MNHEY, CDR2 SMNVEV (reference sequence). This CDR3 comprises 14 residues. For this clone: Its antigen is currently unknown.

The chain joins TRBV27 to TRBJ2-1; D remains ambiguous. This material consisted of PBMCs, taken around 460 days after intestinal transplantation. This receptor was identified in a human patient who received an intestinal transplant, so some T cells may come from the graft donor. In DNA form, the CDR3 reads TGTGCCAGCAGTTTGGTGAGCTCCTACAATGAGCAGTTCTTC. Its translation: CASSLVSSYNEQFF.